The next 24 T cell receptor beta chains were all read from a single sample in a study of tumor-infiltrating lymphocytes in localized non-small cell lung cancer. TCRdb keeps only in-frame clones here, not all; method: immunoSEQ multiplex PCR. The repertoire holds roughly 8,900 clones, with 60% to 80% as singletons. Sequencing input: uninvolved lung tissue not adjacent to the tumor. These receptors originate from a human donor with non-small cell lung cancer.

This chain uses TRBV5-4 with TRBJ1-1; TRBD1 agrees at 9 bases. V lost 6 bases to trimming and J lost 5 bases; unmatched junction nucleotides: 5. Germline lookup yields CDR1 SGHNT and CDR2 YYREEE (reference sequence). This CDR3 has 13 amino acids. The CDR3 sequence: CASKRTGVTEAFF. In DNA form, the CDR3 reads TGTGCCAGCAAAAGGACAGGGGTAACTGAAGCTTTCTTT. Looking up the rest from reference TRBV5-4 and TRBJ1-1 gives the full variable domain: ETGVTQSPTHLIKTRGQQVTLRCSSQSGHNTVSWYQQALGQGPQFIFQYYREEENGRGNFPPRFSGLQFPNYSSELNVNALELDDSALYLCASKRTGVTEAFFGQGTRLTVV.

The J gene is TRBJ2-1, the V gene TRBV7-2, with D uncertain. Trimming stripped 5 bases from V and 3 bases from J, with 11 bases between. The CDR3 covers 14 residues. In germline, CDR1 is SGHTA, CDR2 FQGNSA. CDR3 in amino acids: CASSAILNYNEQFF. The CDR3 nucleotides are TGTGCCAGCAGCGCCATTCTGAACTACAATGAGCAGTTCTTC. The entire variable domain, with the rest obtained from reference TRBV7-2 and TRBJ2-1, is as follows: GAGVSQSPSNKVTEKGKDVELRCDPISGHTALYWYRQSLGQGLEFLIYFQGNSAPDKSGLPSDRFSAERTGGSVSTLTIQRTQQEDSAVYLCASSAILNYNEQFFGPGTRLTVL.

This clone was observed a few times. This sequence joins TRBV5-6 and TRBJ2-3; 10 bases are shared with TRBD1. CDR3 length: 16 amino acids. V was clipped by 3 bases and J by 6 bases; unmatched bases: 10. Germline values: CDR1 SGHDT, CDR2 YYEEEE. CDR3 sequence reads: CASSSIPGQGKDTQYF. The CDR3 region has the DNA TGTGCCAGCAGCTCCATACCGGGACAGGGGAAGGATACGCAGTATTTT. Full variable domain (outside the CDR3, taken from reference TRBV5-6 and TRBJ2-3): DAGVTQSPTHLIKTRGQQVTLRCSPKSGHDTVSWYQQALGQGPQFIFQYYEEEERQRGNFPDRFSGHQFPNYSSELNVNALLLGDSALYLCASSSIPGQGKDTQYFGPGTRLTVL.

The CDR3 DNA sequence: TGTGCCTGGAGCGCTACTCGGGCTAGCCTCTCTGGGGCCAACGTCCTGACTTTC. Translating gives CAWSATRASLSGANVLTF. The chain carries TRBV30 and TRBJ2-6, with a possible D match to TRBD2 (5 bases). The CDR3 has 18 residues. Trimming pared 3 bases from V and 0 bases from J, leaving 18 bases between. Germline V gives CDR1 GTSNPN, CDR2 SVGIG (reference sequence).

V usage is TRBV5-1 and J usage is TRBJ2-2; maybe TRBD1 (7 bases). This CDR3 region has 16 residues. The germline V gene has CDR1 SGHRS and CDR2 YFSETQ. The V and J ends lost 2 bases and 1 base respectively, with 12 bases between them. The CDR3, as DNA: TGCGCCAGCAGCTTCGGGAGACAGGGGAACACCGGGGAGCTGTTTTTT. This encodes CASSFGRQGNTGELFF. The full variable domain, its missing parts supplied by reference TRBV5-1 and TRBJ2-2, is KAGVTQTPRYLIKTRGQQVTLSCSPISGHRSVSWYQQTPGQGLQFLFEYFSETQRNKGNFPGRFSGRQFSNSRSEMNVSTLELGDSALYLCASSFGRQGNTGELFFGEGSRLTVL.

The chain couples TRBV6-1 to TRBJ1-1; 7 bases are shared with TRBD1. Germline V CDR1 and CDR2: MNHNS, SASEGT. J was trimmed by 0 bases and V by 8 bases; bases with no gene match: 3. The CDR3 totals 13 residues. DNA for the CDR3: TGTGCCAGCTCGGGACAGATGAACACTGAAGCTTTCTTT. Its translation: CASSGQMNTEAFF.

The chain has TRBV7-2 and TRBJ2-1, with 9 bases fitting TRBD1. This CDR3 spans 15 amino acids. Germline-derived CDR1 and CDR2 are SGHTA and FQGNSA. The J segment lost 6 bases and the V segment lost 8 bases, leaving 11 bases of the junction unmatched. DNA of the CDR3: TGTGCCAGCGGCCTAGTGGGACAGGGAGGCAATGAGCAGTTCTTC. Its protein is CASGLVGQGGNEQFF.

A few counts support this clone. CDR3: CASSDSRQGSYEQYF. The DNA for the CDR3 is TGTGCCAGCAGCGACTCTCGGCAGGGAAGCTACGAGCAGTACTTC. V usage is TRBV13 and J usage is TRBJ2-7; D possibly corresponds to TRBD1 (5 bases). Germline CDR1 and CDR2: PRHDT and FYEKMQ (reference sequence). V lost 5 bases and J lost 3, with 17 bases in between. The CDR3 is 15 residues long. The full variable domain, in which reference TRBV13 and TRBJ2-7 provide the parts outside the CDR3, is AAGVIQSPRHLIKEKRETATLKCYPIPRHDTVYWYQQGPGQDPQFLISFYEKMQSDKGSIPDRFSAQQFSDYHSELNMSSLELGDSALYFCASSDSRQGSYEQYFGPGTRLTVT.

V is TRBV7-2 and J is TRBJ2-7, with TRBD2 identical over 9 bases. CDR1 SGHTA and CDR2 FQGNSA come from the germline V gene. The V segment lost 6 bases and the J segment 5 bases; nucleotides outside the gene matches: 8. This CDR3 is built from 14 residues. CDR3 in amino acids: CASSLEASGNEQYF. CDR3 in DNA: TGTGCCAGCAGTCTAGAGGCTAGCGGGAACGAGCAGTACTTC.

Only one count was recorded for this clone. The chain couples TRBV4-3 to TRBJ2-1, with TRBD2 matching over 7 bases. V lost 0 bases, J lost 10 bases, and 3 bases stayed unmatched. This CDR3 region has 13 residues. Per the germline V gene, CDR1 is LGHNA and CDR2 is YSLEER. CDR3 coding DNA: TGCGCCAGCAGCCAAGATAGGCGGGGGGAGCAGTTCTTC. Translating it yields CASSQDRRGEQFF.

This clone was observed a handful of times. V usage is TRBV28 and J usage is TRBJ1-1, with 11 positions matching TRBD1. Germline-derived CDR1 and CDR2 are MDHEN and SYDVKM. The CDR3 runs 13 residues. The junction had 3 bases not matched to a gene; V was cut back by 4 bases and J by 8 bases. For the CDR3, the DNA is TGTGCCAGCAGTTCGTGGACAGGGGGCGAAGCTTTCTTT. It specifies CASSSWTGGEAFF.

The chain combines TRBV4-2 with TRBJ2-5; perhaps D is TRBD1 or TRBD2 (5 bases each). Trimming cost V 4 bases and J 4 bases, with 19 bases left between them. The CDR3 has 16 residues. Germline CDR1 and CDR2: LGHNA and YNFKEQ. The CDR3 DNA is TGTGCCAGCAGCCTTGGGGGAAAGAGAGGGCGAGAGACCCAGTACTTC. Translated: CASSLGGKRGRETQYF.

J is TRBJ2-5 and V is TRBV4-2, with TRBD2 matching 8 bases. V lost 0 bases and J lost 5; bases outside the gene matches: 11. This CDR3 contains 17 residues. The V gene's germline CDR1 is LGHNA and CDR2 YNFKEQ. CDR3 sequence (DNA): TGTGCCAGCAGCCAAGAGTCGAGGGGACTAGTCTCTGAGACCCAGTACTTC. It codes for CASSQESRGLVSETQYF.

The chain joins TRBV18 to TRBJ2-3, with D hard to call. Germline-derived CDR1 and CDR2 are KGHSH and LQKENI. Trimming pared 2 bases from V and 5 bases from J, leaving 8 bases between. The CDR3 is made up of 13 amino acids. The CDR3 is CASSPASIDTQYF. CDR3 nucleotides: TGTGCCAGCTCACCAGCCTCGATAGATACGCAGTATTTT.

The chain recombines TRBV30 with TRBJ1-2; 8 nucleotides match TRBD1. This CDR3 region has 17 residues. The germline V gene encodes CDR1 GTSNPN and CDR2 SVGIG (reference sequence). The V segment lost 0 bases and the J segment 4 bases; nucleotides outside the gene matches: 13. In nucleotides, the CDR3 is TGTGCCTGGAGTGTAATCCCGGACAGGGTGAGGGCCTATGGCTACACCTTC. Translating gives CAWSVIPDRVRAYGYTF.

The rearrangement links TRBV15 to TRBJ2-5; D remains unclear. V shed 3 bases and J shed 2 bases, with 7 bases lying between them. Germline values: CDR1 LNHNV, CDR2 YYDKDF (reference sequence). This CDR3 has 13 amino acids. CDR3 DNA sequence: TGTGCCACCAGCAGCCCTCTACAAGAGACCCAGTACTTC. It encodes CATSSPLQETQYF.

This chain joins TRBV5-1 and TRBJ2-2; the D gene is possibly TRBD1 (5 bases). The CDR3 is 12 amino acids. Germline loops: CDR1 SGHRS, CDR2 YFSETQ. V was pared by 1 base and J by 7 bases, with 5 bases between. The DNA of the CDR3 is TGCGCCAGCAGCTTGCAGGGCGGGGAGCTGTTTTTT. Translated, it gives CASSLQGGELFF.

V is TRBV9 and J is TRBJ1-2; the D is unclear. Between the trimmed V and J ends, which lost 4 bases and 4 bases, there was a span of 8 bases. The CDR3 loop spans 12 amino acids. CDR1 is SGDLS and CDR2 is YYNGEE in the germline V gene. CDR3 nucleotides: TGTGCCAGCAGCCCGGACCGCTATGGCTACACCTTC. Translating it yields CASSPDRYGYTF.

This chain joins TRBV29-1 and TRBJ2-1; TRBD1 might be the D (6 bases). In germline, CDR1 is SQVTM, CDR2 ANQGSEA. The CDR3 totals 15 residues. Between the trimmed V and J ends, which lost 6 bases and 8 bases, there was a span of 23 bases. CDR3 nucleotide sequence: TGCAGCGTCGGGTCGGGGACACACACTCTAGATGAGCAGTTCTTC. It codes for CSVGSGTHTLDEQFF.

V gene TRBV27 combines with J gene TRBJ2-1, with D uncertain. The V gene's germline CDR1 is MNHEY and CDR2 SMNVEV (reference sequence). Trimming stripped 3 bases from V and 4 bases from J, with 4 bases between. The CDR3 runs 12 residues. The CDR3 DNA reads TGTGCCAGCAGTTTGAATTACAATGAGCAGTTCTTC. Its translation is CASSLNYNEQFF.

This clone turned up a few times. The J gene is TRBJ1-2, the V gene TRBV28; 7 nucleotides align to TRBD1. J lost 6 bases, V lost 5 bases, and 6 bases had no gene match. CDR1 is MDHEN, CDR2 SYDVKM, per germline. The CDR3 loop spans 13 amino acids. The DNA for the CDR3 is TGTGCCAGCAGTCTGAGACAGGGAAATGGCTACACCTTC. Protein sequence: CASSLRQGNGYTF.

The chain couples TRBV25-1 to TRBJ1-5; a weak D match, TRBD1 (6 bases). Per germline, CDR1 MGHDK and CDR2 SYGVNS. V was pared by 0 bases and J by 4 bases, with 13 bases between. The CDR3 runs 16 residues. CDR3 amino acids: CASSEYSWGHNQPQHF. Written as DNA, the CDR3 is TGTGCCAGCAGTGAATATTCGTGGGGACATAATCAGCCCCAGCATTTT.

The rearrangement links TRBV6-5 to TRBJ2-2; no definite D call. Trimming cost V 10 bases and J 5 bases, with 17 bases left between them. Germline CDR1 MNHEY, CDR2 SVGAGI. The CDR3 is 14 amino acids. The CDR3 coding sequence is TGTGCCACCACCCGTATAGGGCCTACCGGGGAGCTGTTTTTT. This sequence encodes CATTRIGPTGELFF.

The rearrangement joins TRBV30 to TRBJ2-1, with 7 nucleotides matching TRBD2. This CDR3 has 12 residues. CDR1 is GTSNPN and CDR2 is SVGIG in the germline V gene (reference sequence). With 7 bases clipped from V and 4 bases from J, the junction kept 4 bases outside the gene matches. In nucleotides, the CDR3 is TGTGCCTCCGCTAGCGGATACAATGAGCAGTTCTTC. Translating it yields CASASGYNEQFF.